This paragraph reports one T cell receptor (beta chain). This sample stems from a study of control samples from healthy donors and cancer patients. The V and J ends lost 5 bases and 0 bases respectively, with 7 bases between them. Germline CDR1 is MNHEY and CDR2 is SMNVEV (reference sequence). This CDR3 has 13 residues. TCRdb's table, derived via immunoSEQ multiplex PCR, lists solely in-frame clones and lacks some. The table lists 17,000 or so clones, around 83% of them singletons. What was sequenced was PBMCs. The sequence derives from a woman in her seventies with colorectal cancer. This rearrangement joins TRBV27 to TRBJ1-1; no reliable D call. CDR3 nucleotide sequence: TGTGCCAGCAGTGAAAAAGTGAACACTGAAGCTTTCTTT. Translating gives CASSEKVNTEAFF.